The 27 T cell receptor beta chains below all came from one sample that was sequenced in a study of blood T cell repertoires in COVID-19. The repertoire was sequenced with immunoSEQ multiplex PCR; TCRdb's copy has only in-frame clones and lacks some. The sample carries roughly 260,000 clones, about 90% recorded once. Sequencing was done on a sample of peripheral blood. The receptor set was obtained from a woman aged 25 to 45 with COVID-19, enrolled during active disease.

The chain employs TRBV3-1 (or the pseudogene TRBV3-2) and TRBJ2-7, with 7 bases that match TRBD2. The germline V gene encodes CDR1 LGHDT and CDR2 YNNKEL (reference sequence). The CDR3 spans 14 residues. Unmatched junction bases numbered 5, after V lost 4 bases and J lost 2 bases. The CDR3: CASSPGLAAYEQYF. Written as DNA, the CDR3 is TGTGCCAGCAGCCCCGGCCTAGCGGCCTACGAGCAGTACTTC.

The CDR3 nucleotides are TGCGCCAGCAGCCTGTTAGTGAACACTGAAGCTTTCTTT. Its translation is CASSLLVNTEAFF. V is TRBV5-1 and J is TRBJ1-1; D gene ambiguous. V lost 4 bases to trimming and J lost 0 bases, with 7 bases between them. The germline CDR1 and CDR2 sequences are SGHRS and YFSETQ. The CDR3 contains 13 residues.

The gene calls are TRBV5-1 and TRBJ2-5, with D perhaps TRBD1 (7 bases). CDR3 length: 15 residues. V dropped 2 bases and J dropped 4 bases, with 15 bases sitting between them. Germline CDR1 reads SGHRS; CDR2 reads YFSETQ. The CDR3 region is CASSFAGGSRETQYF. The CDR3 nucleotides are TGCGCCAGCAGCTTCGCAGGGGGGAGTCGAGAGACCCAGTACTTC.

The V and J genes are TRBV27 and TRBJ2-3; D is perhaps TRBD1 (6 bases). Germline V gene sequence: CDR1 MNHEY, CDR2 SMNVEV (reference sequence). The CDR3 sequence is 16 residues long. Trimming removed 6 bases from V and 2 bases from J, with 18 bases in between. CDR3 in amino acids: CASSRLGTGITDTQYF. The DNA of the CDR3 is TGTGCCAGCAGCCGATTAGGTACAGGGATCACAGATACGCAGTATTTT.

This clone is a singleton in its sample. The gene calls are TRBV4-2 and TRBJ2-4; 13 nucleotides align to TRBD2. V trimming: 1 base; J trimming: 1 base; junction bases outside the gene matches: 10. There are 20 residues in the CDR3. Germline assignment: CDR1 LGHNA and CDR2 YNFKEQ. The CDR3 coding sequence is TGTGCCAGCAGCCAAGTTGGACTAGCGGGAGTCAGGTCGGCCAAAAACATTCAGTACTTC. This gives the protein CASSQVGLAGVRSAKNIQYF.

The CDR3 DNA sequence: TGTGCCAGCAGCTCAGGGAGCAATCAGCCCCAGCATTTT. Its translation is CASSSGSNQPQHF. The rearrangement links TRBV2 to TRBJ1-5; perhaps TRBD1 as D (5 bases). The CDR3 covers 13 residues. CDR1 and CDR2 from the germline V gene are SNHLY and FYNNEI. Trimming cost V 6 bases and J 1 base, with 7 bases left between them.

In this sample, this clone turned up a few times. The chain uses TRBV5-1 and TRBJ1-4; 7 bases align to TRBD1. This CDR3 region has 12 residues. Germline-derived CDR1 and CDR2 are SGHRS and YFSETQ. V lost 5 bases, J lost 6 bases, and 1 base stayed unmatched. CDR3 nucleotide sequence: TGCGCCAGCAGAGGGGGCGATGAAAAACTGTTTTTT. It specifies CASRGGDEKLFF.

The V call is TRBV24-1, the J call TRBJ1-4, with 7 bases lining up with TRBD1. The CDR3 contains 16 residues. Trimming removed 3 bases from V and 3 bases from J; junction bases left unmatched: 6. Looked up from germline, CDR1 is KGHDR and CDR2 is SFDVKD. In nucleotides, the CDR3 is TGTGCCACCAGTGATCCCCGACAGGGAGCTAATGAAAAACTGTTTTTT. Translation gives CATSDPRQGANEKLFF.

The chain employs TRBV18 and TRBJ2-1; D unresolved. CDR1 KGHSH and CDR2 LQKENI come from the germline V gene. CDR3 length equals 17 residues. The germline V and J ends were trimmed by 3 bases and 2 bases, with 17 bases remaining between them. CDR3 nucleotide sequence: TGTGCCAGCTCACCTCTCGATTCTTCTCCTACCTACAATGAGCAGTTCTTC. It is translated as CASSPLDSSPTYNEQFF.

The chain has TRBV28 and TRBJ2-2, with 7 bases lining up with TRBD1. V trimming: 6 bases; J trimming: 5 bases; junction bases outside the gene matches: 6. This CDR3 has 14 residues. Per germline, CDR1 MDHEN and CDR2 SYDVKM. The CDR3 DNA reads as TGTGCCAGCAGCCTGACAGGGTTTACCGGGGAGCTGTTTTTT. As protein: CASSLTGFTGELFF.

The chain uses TRBV10-1 and TRBJ2-3; TRBD2 matches 8 bases. With 0 bases clipped from V and 3 bases from J, the junction kept 5 bases outside the gene matches. The CDR3 is made up of 16 amino acids. The germline gives CDR1 WNHNN, CDR2 SYGVQD (reference sequence). DNA for the CDR3: TGCGCCAGCAGTGAGTCGATGGCGGGGGGTACAGATACGCAGTATTTT. Encoded protein: CASSESMAGGTDTQYF.

V gene TRBV5-6 combines with J gene TRBJ2-3, with D perhaps matching TRBD1 (6 bases). The CDR3 loop spans 15 amino acids. The germline V and J ends were trimmed by 0 bases and 2 bases, with 10 bases remaining between them. The germline CDR1 and CDR2 sequences are SGHDT and YYEEEE. This CDR3 is CASSLAQGNTDTQYF. The CDR3 DNA is TGTGCCAGCAGCTTGGCACAGGGAAACACAGATACGCAGTATTTT.

The chain couples TRBV6-5 to TRBJ2-7; TRBD1 matches 7 bases. Germline V lookup: CDR1 MNHEY, CDR2 SVGAGI. V lost 2 bases, J lost 2 bases, and 9 bases stayed unmatched. The CDR3 spans 16 residues. The CDR3 DNA reads TGTGCCAGCAGTTACGGTAGAACAGGGGCCGCCTACGAGCAGTACTTC. Protein sequence: CASSYGRTGAAYEQYF.

V gene TRBV10-3 combines with J gene TRBJ1-2; 8 nucleotides line up with TRBD1. The CDR3 sequence is 15 residues long. V was clipped by 5 bases and J by 8 bases; unmatched bases: 13. In germline, CDR1 is ENHRY, CDR2 SYGVKD. This CDR3 reads CAISTNLQGVNGYTF. In DNA, the CDR3 is TGTGCCATCAGTACTAACTTACAGGGGGTCAACGGCTACACCTTC.

The gene calls are TRBV4-3 and TRBJ1-1, with 8 bases identical to TRBD1. The germline V gene encodes CDR1 LGHNA and CDR2 YSLEER. V shed 4 bases, J shed 5 bases, and the junction held 15 bases outside the gene matches. The CDR3 totals 17 residues. Here the CDR3 reads CASSPGGQGALWTEAFF. CDR3 sequence (DNA): TGCGCCAGCAGCCCAGGAGGGCAGGGGGCGCTTTGGACTGAAGCTTTCTTT.

V is TRBV4-1 and J is TRBJ1-6, with D perhaps TRBD1 (5 bases). Germline CDR1 MGHRA, CDR2 YSYEKL. The CDR3 runs to 16 residues. With 0 bases removed from V and 9 bases from J, the gap between germline ends came to 15 bases. As DNA, the CDR3 is TGCGCCAGCAGCCAAGACATGGGCAGGGCGAGTTCACCCCTCCACTTT. It yields the protein CASSQDMGRASSPLHF.

A word on this clone: At the DNA level, this CDR3 is encoded by other sequences in the same sample as well. This chain joins TRBV27 and TRBJ1-2; 7 bases are a match to TRBD1. Germline values: CDR1 MNHEY, CDR2 SMNVEV (reference sequence). The CDR3 sequence is 12 residues long. With 4 bases clipped from V and 8 bases from J, the junction kept 4 bases outside the gene matches. CDR3 amino acids: CASSSGGPGYTF. In DNA form, the CDR3 reads TGTGCCAGCAGTTCAGGGGGTCCCGGCTACACCTTC.

The chain has TRBV2 and TRBJ1-2, with TRBD1 identical over 8 bases. Germline CDR1 SNHLY, CDR2 FYNNEI. V was clipped by 6 bases and J by 4 bases; unmatched bases: 10. The CDR3 is made up of 15 amino acids. CDR3 sequence reads: CASSPTGQGFYGYTF. DNA of the CDR3: TGTGCCAGCAGCCCTACCGGACAGGGTTTCTATGGCTACACCTTC. The full variable domain, in which reference TRBV2 and TRBJ1-2 provide the parts outside the CDR3, is EPEVTQTPSHQVTQMGQEVILRCVPISNHLYFYWYRQILGQKVEFLVSFYNNEISEKSEIFDDQFSVERPDGSNFTLKIRSTKLEDSAMYFCASSPTGQGFYGYTFGSGTRLTVV.

The chain employs TRBV6-5 and TRBJ2-3; D may be TRBD2 (5 bases). V lost 11 bases to trimming and J lost 3 bases, with 6 bases between them. CDR1 is MNHEY and CDR2 is SVGAGI in the germline V gene. This CDR3 has 10 amino acids. The CDR3 here is CAGGTDTQYF. The CDR3 nucleotides are TGTGCCGGCGGGACAGATACGCAGTATTTT.

The chain combines TRBV3-1 (or the pseudogene TRBV3-2) with TRBJ2-3; possible D gene TRBD1, 6 bases. The V end lost 1 base, the J end lost 2 bases, and 19 bases lay between the germline ends. Germline-derived CDR1 and CDR2 are LGHDT and YNNKEL (reference sequence). This CDR3 is 18 amino acids long. This chain's CDR3 is CASSQVYAGVLPTDTQYF. The CDR3 DNA reads as TGTGCCAGCAGCCAAGTTTATGCAGGGGTGTTACCCACAGATACGCAGTATTTT.

CDR3 in DNA: TGTGCCAGCAGCGTAGACAGGGGCTACGAGCAGTACTTC. Amino acid sequence: CASSVDRGYEQYF. The V gene is TRBV3-1 (or the pseudogene TRBV3-2), the J gene TRBJ2-7, with 8 bases fitting TRBD1. This CDR3 comprises 13 residues. Germline V gene lookup returns CDR1 LGHDT and CDR2 YNNKEL (reference sequence). The ends lost 5 bases at V and 3 bases at J; junction bases unmatched: 3.

The chain is built from TRBV24-1 and TRBJ1-3; TRBD1 agrees at 7 bases. The trim removed 6 bases at V and 0 bases at J, leaving 4 bases unmatched. CDR1 and CDR2 from the germline V gene are KGHDR and SFDVKD. The CDR3 has 15 amino acids. The CDR3 DNA reads as TGTGCCACCAGTAGCCGGGACAGCTCTGGAAACACCATATATTTT. It yields the protein CATSSRDSSGNTIYF.

This chain uses TRBV29-1 with TRBJ2-5; tentatively, D is TRBD1 (5 bases). Trimming took off 4 bases at V and 4 bases at J, with 10 bases between the two ends. Germline lookup yields CDR1 SQVTM and CDR2 ANQGSEA. This CDR3 comprises 12 residues. CDR3 sequence: CSVALGVETQYF. The CDR3 DNA reads TGCAGCGTTGCCCTAGGGGTAGAGACCCAGTACTTC.

This chain connects TRBV28 to TRBJ1-2, with D maybe TRBD1 (5 bases). V dropped 2 bases and J dropped 4 bases, with 11 bases sitting between them. Germline V gene lookup returns CDR1 MDHEN and CDR2 SYDVKM. The CDR3 contains 14 residues. The CDR3 DNA sequence: TGTGCCAGCAGTTTACGGCAGGGTTCCTATGGCTACACCTTC. This codes for CASSLRQGSYGYTF.

The V call is TRBV6-5, the J call TRBJ2-7; 10 bases line up with TRBD1. V was pared by 5 bases and J by 7 bases, with 8 bases of the junction left unmatched. The CDR3 covers 14 residues. Germline-derived CDR1 and CDR2 are MNHEY and SVGAGI. The CDR3 loop reads CASSLRQGAGEQYF. The CDR3 bases are TGTGCCAGCAGTCTTAGACAGGGGGCGGGGGAGCAGTACTTC.

This CDR3 reads CASSPTLNTEAFF. Written as DNA, the CDR3 is TGTGCCAGCAGCCCAACATTGAACACTGAAGCTTTCTTT. The V call is TRBV7-3, the J call TRBJ1-1, with D unresolved. Germline CDR1 and CDR2: SGHTA and FQGTGA. The CDR3 totals 13 residues. The V gene lost 5 bases and the J gene lost 0 bases, with 7 bases spanning the gap. The entire variable domain, with the rest obtained from reference TRBV7-3 and TRBJ1-1, is as follows: GAGVSQTPSNKVTEKGKYVELRCDPISGHTALYWYRQSLGQGPEFLIYFQGTGAADDSGLPNDRFFAVRPEGSVSTLKIQRTERGDSAVYLCASSPTLNTEAFFGQGTRLTVV.

This chain joins TRBV7-9 and TRBJ1-5, with 7 bases lining up with TRBD1. The CDR3 is 15 amino acids. Germline trimming cut 5 bases from V and 2 bases from J; bases unmatched to any gene: 6. Germline-derived CDR1 and CDR2 are SEHNR and FQNEAQ (reference sequence). The CDR3 loop reads CASSRTGDGNQPQHF. The CDR3 DNA reads as TGTGCCAGCAGCCGTACAGGGGACGGCAATCAGCCCCAGCATTTT.